This TCR beta chain was captured by sequencing in a study of cytomegalovirus exposure and HLA in healthy donors. Study results and caveats: Most observed TCR sequences were rare, whereas some public TCRs were detected in many donors.

Concerning this clone: Its antigen remains unidentified.

A multiplex PCR was run with 60 Vbeta primers and 13 Jbeta primers. The repertoire was sequenced with immunoSEQ multiplex PCR; TCRdb's copy has only in-frame clones and lacks some. The table includes roughly 190,000 clones, 75% to 80% detected once. This clonotype originated in a female donor in good health and CMV-seronegative. Sequenced material: PBMCs.

CDR3 residues: CASSQELAGVIEQFF. The CDR3 DNA reads TGTGCCAGCAGCCAAGAACTAGCGGGGGTCATTGAGCAGTTCTTC. The chain is built from TRBV4-2 and TRBJ2-1; TRBD2 aligns across 11 bases. Germline V gives CDR1 LGHNA, CDR2 YNFKEQ. The CDR3 consists of 15 residues. The junction had 4 bases not matched to a gene; V was cut back by 0 bases and J by 9 bases.